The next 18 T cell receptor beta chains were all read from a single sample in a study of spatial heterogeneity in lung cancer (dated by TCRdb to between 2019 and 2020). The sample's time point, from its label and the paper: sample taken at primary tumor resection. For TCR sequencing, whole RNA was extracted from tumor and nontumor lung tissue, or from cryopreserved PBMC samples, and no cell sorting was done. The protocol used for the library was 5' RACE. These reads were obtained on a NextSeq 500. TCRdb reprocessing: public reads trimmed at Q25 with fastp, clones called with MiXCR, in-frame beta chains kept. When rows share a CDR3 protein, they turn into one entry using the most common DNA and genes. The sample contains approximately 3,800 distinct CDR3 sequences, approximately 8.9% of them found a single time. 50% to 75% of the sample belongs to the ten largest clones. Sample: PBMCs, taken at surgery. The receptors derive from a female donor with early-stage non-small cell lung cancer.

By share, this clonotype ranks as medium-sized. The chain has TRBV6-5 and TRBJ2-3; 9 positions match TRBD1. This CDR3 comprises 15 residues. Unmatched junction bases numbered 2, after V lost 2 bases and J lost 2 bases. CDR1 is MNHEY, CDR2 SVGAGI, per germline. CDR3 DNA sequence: TGTGCCAGCAGTTACGGGACAGGGCACACAGATACGCAGTATTTT. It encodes CASSYGTGHTDTQYF.

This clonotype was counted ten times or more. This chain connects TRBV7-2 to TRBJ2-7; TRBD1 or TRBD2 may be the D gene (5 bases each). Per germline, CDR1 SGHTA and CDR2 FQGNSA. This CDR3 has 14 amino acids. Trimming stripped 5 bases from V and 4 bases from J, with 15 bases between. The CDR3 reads CASSTGTRRYEQYF. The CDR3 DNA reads TGTGCCAGCAGCACCGGGACCCGGCGTTACGAGCAGTACTTC.

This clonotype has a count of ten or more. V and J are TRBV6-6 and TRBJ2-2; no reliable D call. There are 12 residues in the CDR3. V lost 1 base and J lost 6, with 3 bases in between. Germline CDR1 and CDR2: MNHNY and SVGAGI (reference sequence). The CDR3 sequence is CASSYWAGELFF. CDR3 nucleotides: TGTGCCAGCAGTTACTGGGCCGGGGAGCTGTTTTTT.

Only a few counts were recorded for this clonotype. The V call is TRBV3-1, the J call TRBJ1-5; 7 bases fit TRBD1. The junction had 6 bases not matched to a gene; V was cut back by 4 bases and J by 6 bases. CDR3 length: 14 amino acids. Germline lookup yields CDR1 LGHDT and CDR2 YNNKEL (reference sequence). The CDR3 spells CASSRTGWGQPQHF. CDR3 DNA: TGTGCCAGCAGCCGGACAGGTTGGGGTCAGCCCCAGCATTTT.

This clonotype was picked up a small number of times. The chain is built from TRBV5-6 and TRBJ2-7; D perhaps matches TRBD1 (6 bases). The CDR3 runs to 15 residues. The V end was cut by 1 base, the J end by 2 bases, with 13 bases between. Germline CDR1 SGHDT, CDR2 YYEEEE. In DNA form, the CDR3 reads TGTGCCAGCAGCTTGCTTGGGGGCGTAACCTACGAGCAGTACTTC. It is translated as CASSLLGGVTYEQYF. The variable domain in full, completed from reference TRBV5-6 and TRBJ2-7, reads DAGVTQSPTHLIKTRGQQVTLRCSPKSGHDTVSWYQQALGQGPQFIFQYYEEEERQRGNFPDRFSGHQFPNYSSELNVNALLLGDSALYLCASSLLGGVTYEQYFGPGTRLTVT.

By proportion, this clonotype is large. CDR3 bases: TGTGCCAGCAGCCTAGACGGGTGGTTTGGAAGAAGCTCACCCCTCCACTTT. This sequence encodes CASSLDGWFGRSSPLHF. V gene TRBV7-8 combines with J gene TRBJ1-6, with D unclear. From germline, CDR1 is SGHVS and CDR2 FQNEAQ. Trimming took 5 bases from V and 10 from J, leaving 24 bases between them. The CDR3 spans 17 residues.

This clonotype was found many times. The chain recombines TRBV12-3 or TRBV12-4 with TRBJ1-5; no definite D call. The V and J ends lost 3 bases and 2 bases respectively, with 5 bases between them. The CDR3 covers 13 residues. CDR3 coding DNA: TGTGCCAGCAGTTTCGGCGGCAATCAGCCCCAGCATTTT. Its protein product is CASSFGGNQPQHF.

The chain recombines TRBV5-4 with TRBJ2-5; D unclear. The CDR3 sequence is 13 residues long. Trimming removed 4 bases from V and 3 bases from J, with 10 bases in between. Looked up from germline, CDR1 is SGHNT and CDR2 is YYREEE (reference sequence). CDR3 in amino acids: CASSPGGEETQYF. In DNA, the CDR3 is TGTGCCAGCAGCCCTGGTGGGGAAGAGACCCAGTACTTC.

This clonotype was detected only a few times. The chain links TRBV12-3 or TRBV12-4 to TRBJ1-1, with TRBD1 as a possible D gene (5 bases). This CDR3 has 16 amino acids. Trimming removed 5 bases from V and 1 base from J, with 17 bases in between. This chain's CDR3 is CASSPWGGAGNTEAFF. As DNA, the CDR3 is TGTGCCAGCAGTCCCTGGGGTGGGGCGGGGAACACTGAAGCTTTCTTT.

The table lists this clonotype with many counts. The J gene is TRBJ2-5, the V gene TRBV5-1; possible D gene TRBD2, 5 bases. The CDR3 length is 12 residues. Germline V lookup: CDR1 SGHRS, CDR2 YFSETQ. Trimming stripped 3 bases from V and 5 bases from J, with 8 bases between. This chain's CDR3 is CASSSRGETQYF. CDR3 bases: TGCGCCAGCAGCTCTCGAGGGGAGACCCAGTACTTC.

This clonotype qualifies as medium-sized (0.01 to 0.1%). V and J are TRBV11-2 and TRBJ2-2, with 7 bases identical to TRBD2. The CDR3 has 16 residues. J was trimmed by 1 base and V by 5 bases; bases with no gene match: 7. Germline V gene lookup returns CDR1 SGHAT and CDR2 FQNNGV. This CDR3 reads CASSLTKRGNTGELFF. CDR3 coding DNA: TGTGCCAGCAGCCTCACTAAGCGGGGGAACACCGGGGAGCTGTTTTTT.

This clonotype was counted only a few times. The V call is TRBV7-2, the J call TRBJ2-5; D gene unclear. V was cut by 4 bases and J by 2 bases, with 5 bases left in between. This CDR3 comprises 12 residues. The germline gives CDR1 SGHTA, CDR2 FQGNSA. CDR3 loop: CASSSRQETQYF. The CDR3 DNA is TGTGCCAGCAGCTCCCGGCAAGAGACCCAGTACTTC. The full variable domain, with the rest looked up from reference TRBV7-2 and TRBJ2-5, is GAGVSQSPSNKVTEKGKDVELRCDPISGHTALYWYRQSLGQGLEFLIYFQGNSAPDKSGLPSDRFSAERTGGSVSTLTIQRTQQEDSAVYLCASSSRQETQYFGPGTRLLVL.

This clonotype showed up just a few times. The CDR3 region has the DNA TGCAGCGTTGAATCGCAGGGGTCAAGATATGGCTACACCTTC. As protein: CSVESQGSRYGYTF. The J gene is TRBJ1-2, the V gene TRBV29-1; D perhaps matches TRBD1 (6 bases). In germline, CDR1 is SQVTM, CDR2 ANQGSEA. CDR3 length equals 14 residues. V was shortened by 2 bases and J by 5 bases, with 15 bases between the two germline ends.

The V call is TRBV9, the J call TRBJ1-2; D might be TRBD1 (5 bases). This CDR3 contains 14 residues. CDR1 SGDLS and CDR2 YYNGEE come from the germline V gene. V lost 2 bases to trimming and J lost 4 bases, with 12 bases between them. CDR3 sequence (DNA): TGTGCCAGCAGCGTGGGCGAGGGGTTCTATGGCTACACCTTC. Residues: CASSVGEGFYGYTF.

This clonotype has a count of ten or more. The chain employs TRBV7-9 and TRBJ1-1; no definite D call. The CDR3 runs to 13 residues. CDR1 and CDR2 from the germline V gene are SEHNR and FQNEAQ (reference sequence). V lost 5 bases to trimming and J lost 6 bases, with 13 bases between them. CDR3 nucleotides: TGTGCCAGCAGCCTAACAGTTTTAGCTGAAGCTTTCTTT. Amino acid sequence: CASSLTVLAEAFF. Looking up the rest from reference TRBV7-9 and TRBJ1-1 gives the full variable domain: DTGVSQNPRHKITKRGQNVTFRCDPISEHNRLYWYRQTLGQGPEFLTYFQNEAQLEKSRLLSDRFSAERPKGSFSTLEIQRTEQGDSAMYLCASSLTVLAEAFFGQGTRLTVV.

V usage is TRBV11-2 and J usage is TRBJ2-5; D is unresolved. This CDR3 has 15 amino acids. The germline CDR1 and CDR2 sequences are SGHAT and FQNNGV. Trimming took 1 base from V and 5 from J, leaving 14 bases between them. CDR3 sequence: CASSLGNEQMETQYF. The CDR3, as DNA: TGTGCCAGCAGCTTAGGGAATGAGCAGATGGAGACCCAGTACTTC.

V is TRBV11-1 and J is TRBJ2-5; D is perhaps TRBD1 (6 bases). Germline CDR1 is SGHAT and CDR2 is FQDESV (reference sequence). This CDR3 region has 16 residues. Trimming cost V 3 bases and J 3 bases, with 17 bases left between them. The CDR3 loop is CASSFPHPTGEETQYF. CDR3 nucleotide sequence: TGTGCCAGCAGCTTTCCCCACCCGACAGGCGAAGAGACCCAGTACTTC.

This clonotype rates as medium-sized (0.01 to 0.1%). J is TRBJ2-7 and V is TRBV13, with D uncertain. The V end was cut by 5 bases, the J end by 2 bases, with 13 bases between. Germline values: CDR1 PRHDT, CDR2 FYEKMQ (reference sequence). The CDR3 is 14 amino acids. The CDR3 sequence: CASSPKDNPYEQYF. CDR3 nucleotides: TGTGCCAGCAGCCCGAAAGATAACCCCTACGAGCAGTACTTC.